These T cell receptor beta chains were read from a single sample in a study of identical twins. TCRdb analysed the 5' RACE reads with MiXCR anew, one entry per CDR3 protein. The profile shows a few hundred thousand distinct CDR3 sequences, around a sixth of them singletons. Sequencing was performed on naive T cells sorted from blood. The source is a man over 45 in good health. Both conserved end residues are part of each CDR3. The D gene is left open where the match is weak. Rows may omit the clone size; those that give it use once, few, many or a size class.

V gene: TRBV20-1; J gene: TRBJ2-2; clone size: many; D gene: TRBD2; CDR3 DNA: TGCAGTGCTAGTCGGGAGGGCGGCGGGGAGCTGTTTTTT; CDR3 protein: CSASREGGGELFF
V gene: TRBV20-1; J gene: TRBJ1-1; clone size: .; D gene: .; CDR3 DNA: TGCAGTGCTAATAGTCCGAACACTGAAGCTTTCTTT; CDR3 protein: CSANSPNTEAFF
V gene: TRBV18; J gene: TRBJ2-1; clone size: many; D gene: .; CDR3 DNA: TGTGCCAGCTCACCACCCCAGCGCGGGAACAATGAGCAGTTCTTC; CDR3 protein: CASSPPQRGNNEQFF
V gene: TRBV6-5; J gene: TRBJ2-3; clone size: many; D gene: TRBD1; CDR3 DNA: TGTGCCAGCAGTTACCCCCTCGAGCTCAAGGGGGCGCGCACAGATACGCAGTATTTT; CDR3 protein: CASSYPLELKGARTDTQYF
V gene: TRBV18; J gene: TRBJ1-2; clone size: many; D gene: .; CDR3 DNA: TGTGCCAGCTCACCACCTGGGTGGGACGACTATGGCTACACCTTC; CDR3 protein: CASSPPGWDDYGYTF
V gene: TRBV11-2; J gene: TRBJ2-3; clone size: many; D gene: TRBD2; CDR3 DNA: TGTGCCAGCAGCCCGGAGCGGGGGGGCCGAACAGATACGCAGTATTTT; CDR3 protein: CASSPERGGRTDTQYF
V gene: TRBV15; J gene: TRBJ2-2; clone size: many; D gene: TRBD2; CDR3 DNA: TGTGCCACCAGCCTCAACCGGAGCGGGAGGGCCGGATTTAACACCGGGGAGCTGTTTTTT; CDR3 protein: CATSLNRSGRAGFNTGELFF
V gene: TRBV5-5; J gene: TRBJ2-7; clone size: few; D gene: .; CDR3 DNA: TGTGCCAGCGGACTGGGTCAGGTCGGCCACGAGCAGTACTTC; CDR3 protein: CASGLGQVGHEQYF
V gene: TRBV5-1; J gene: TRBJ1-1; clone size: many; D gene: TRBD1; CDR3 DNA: TGCGCCAGCAGCTGGGGACAGGGGGCGGAAGCTTTCTTT; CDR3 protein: CASSWGQGAEAFF
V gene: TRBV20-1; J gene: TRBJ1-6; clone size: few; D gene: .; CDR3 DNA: TGCAGTGCCCAGGGCACACAGGGAGGGAGCTCACCCCTCCACTTT; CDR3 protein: CSAQGTQGGSSPLHF
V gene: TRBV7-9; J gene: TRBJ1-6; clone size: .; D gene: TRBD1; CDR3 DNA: TGTGCCAGCAGCCCCGGGACAGGACATTCACCCCTCCACTTT; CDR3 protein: CASSPGTGHSPLHF
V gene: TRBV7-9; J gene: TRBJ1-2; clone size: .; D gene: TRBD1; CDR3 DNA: TGTGCCAGCAGCTCAACAGGGGGCGAGAGCTATGGCTACACCTTC; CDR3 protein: CASSSTGGESYGYTF
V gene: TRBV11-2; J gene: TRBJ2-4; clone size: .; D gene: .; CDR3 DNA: TGTGCCAGCAGCTTAGAGCTGCGGGGTAGGGACATTCAGTACTTC; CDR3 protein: CASSLELRGRDIQYF
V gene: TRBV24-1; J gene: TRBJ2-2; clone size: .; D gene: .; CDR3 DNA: TGTGCCACCAGCAGACAGGTAACCGGGGAGCTGTTTTTT; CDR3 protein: CATSRQVTGELFF
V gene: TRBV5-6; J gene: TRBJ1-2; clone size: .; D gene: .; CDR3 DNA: TGTGCCAGCAGCTCGGAACCCTATCCTCATGGCTACACCTTC; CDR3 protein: CASSSEPYPHGYTF
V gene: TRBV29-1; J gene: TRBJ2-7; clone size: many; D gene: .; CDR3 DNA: TGCAGCGTTTCGGTTCCGGGGAAGTACGAGCAGTACTTC; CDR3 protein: CSVSVPGKYEQYF
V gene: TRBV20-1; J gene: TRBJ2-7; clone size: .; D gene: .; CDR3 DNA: TGCAGTGCTGTACGAAGCTACGAGCAGTACTTC; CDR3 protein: CSAVRSYEQYF
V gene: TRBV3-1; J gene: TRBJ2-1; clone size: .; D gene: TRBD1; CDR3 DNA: TGTGCCAGCACCGGGACAGGGGGCCGGGCCTACAATGAGCAGTTCTTC; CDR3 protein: CASTGTGGRAYNEQFF
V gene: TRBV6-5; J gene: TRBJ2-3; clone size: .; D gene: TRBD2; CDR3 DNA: TGTGCCAGCAGTTGGGGGACTAGGAGCACAGATACGCAGTATTTT; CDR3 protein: CASSWGTRSTDTQYF